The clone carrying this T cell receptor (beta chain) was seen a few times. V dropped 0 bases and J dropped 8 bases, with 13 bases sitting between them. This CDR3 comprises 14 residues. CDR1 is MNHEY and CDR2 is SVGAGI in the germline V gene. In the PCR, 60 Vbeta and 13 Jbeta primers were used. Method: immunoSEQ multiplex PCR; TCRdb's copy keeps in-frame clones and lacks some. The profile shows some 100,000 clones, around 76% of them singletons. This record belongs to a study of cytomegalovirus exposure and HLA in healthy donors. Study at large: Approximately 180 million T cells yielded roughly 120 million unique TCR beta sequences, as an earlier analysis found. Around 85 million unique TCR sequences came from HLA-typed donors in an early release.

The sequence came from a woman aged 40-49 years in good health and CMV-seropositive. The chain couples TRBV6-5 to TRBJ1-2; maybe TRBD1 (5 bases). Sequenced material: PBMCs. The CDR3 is CASSYSYRPKGYTF. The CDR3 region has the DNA TGTGCCAGCAGTTACTCGTACAGGCCTAAAGGCTACACCTTC.